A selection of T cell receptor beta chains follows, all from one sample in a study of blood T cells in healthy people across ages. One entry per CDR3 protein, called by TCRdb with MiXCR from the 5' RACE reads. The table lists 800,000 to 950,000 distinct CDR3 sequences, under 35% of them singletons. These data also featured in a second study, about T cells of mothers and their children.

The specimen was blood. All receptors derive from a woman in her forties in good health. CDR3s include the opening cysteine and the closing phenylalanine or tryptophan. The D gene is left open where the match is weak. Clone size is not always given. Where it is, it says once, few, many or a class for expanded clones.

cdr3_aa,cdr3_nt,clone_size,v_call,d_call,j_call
CASSRGQGTSTGELFF,TGCGCCAGCAGCCGGGGACAGGGGACTAGCACCGGGGAGCTGTTTTTT,few,TRBV4-1,TRBD1,TRBJ2-2
CSVEDVGTSGGRRFF,TGCAGCGTTGAAGATGTTGGGACTAGCGGGGGCCGGCGGTTCTTC,few,TRBV29-1,TRBD2,TRBJ2-1
CASRGLAGGLRADTEYF,TGTGCCAGCAGGGGACTAGCGGGGGGACTGCGGGCAGATACGGAGTATTTT,.,TRBV12-3/TRBV12-4,TRBD2,TRBJ2-3
CSAVYSNQPQHF,TGCAGTGCTGTCTATAGCAATCAGCCCCAGCATTTT,.,TRBV20-1,.,TRBJ1-5
CASSTERGGRDTQYF,TGTGCCAGCAGCACGGAGCGGGGGGGCCGAGATACGCAGTATTTT,.,TRBV7-8,TRBD2,TRBJ2-3
CASSMGLHNEQFF,TGTGCCAGTAGTATGGGACTCCACAATGAGCAGTTCTTC,.,TRBV19,.,TRBJ2-1
CASSAPLAGVQETQYF,TGTGCCAGCAGCGCCCCACTAGCGGGGGTACAAGAGACCCAGTACTTC,.,TRBV9,TRBD2,TRBJ2-5
CASSPTSGGPNEQFF,TGTGCCAGCAGCCCAACTAGCGGGGGCCCCAATGAGCAGTTCTTC,many,TRBV5-6,TRBD2,TRBJ2-1
CASSLERQRNTEAFF,TGTGCCAGCAGCTTAGAGCGGCAGAGGAACACTGAAGCTTTCTTT,few,TRBV7-3,.,TRBJ1-1
CASSQARGVGGYTF,TGTGCCAGCAGCCAAGCCAGGGGAGTGGGTGGCTACACCTTC,few,TRBV3-1,.,TRBJ1-2